This is a list of T cell receptor beta chains from one sample in a study of blood T cell repertoires in COVID-19. TCRdb's copy holds only in-frame clones and misses some; the assay was immunoSEQ multiplex PCR. The table has around 80,000 clones, roughly 90% seen once. Sequencing was carried out using peripheral blood. The receptors derive from a human donor in a cohort sampled during active COVID-19. CDR3s include the opening cysteine and the closing phenylalanine or tryptophan. D genes are given only for firm matches. Size is stated for part of the rows, as once, few or many counts, or as a class when the clone is expanded.

v_call	j_call	d_call	clone_size	cdr3_nt	cdr3_aa
TRBV11-2	TRBJ2-3	TRBD1	NA	TGTGCCAGCAGCTCACCGCTAGGGACAGGGAAAACAGATACGCAGTATTTT	CASSSPLGTGKTDTQYF
TRBV6-5	TRBJ2-7	TRBD1	NA	TGTGCCAGCAGGGGGACAGGGGGAAATCCCTACGAGCAGTACTTC	CASRGTGGNPYEQYF
TRBV7-2	TRBJ1-2	NA	NA	TGTGCCAGCAGCTCAACCACAGGGTTGGGCTATGGCTACACCTTC	CASSSTTGLGYGYTF
TRBV30	TRBJ1-3	NA	NA	TGTGCCTGGTCCCGACTGATGGCCTCTGGAAACACCATATATTTT	CAWSRLMASGNTIYF
TRBV27	TRBJ2-7	TRBD2	NA	TGTGCCAGCAGTTTAGAAGGACTAGCGGGAGATCCCGAGCAGTACTTC	CASSLEGLAGDPEQYF
TRBV14	TRBJ1-4	NA	NA	TGTGCCAGCAGCCAAGTAGAAAAACTGTTTTTT	CASSQVEKLFF
TRBV18	TRBJ2-7	NA	NA	TGTGCCAGCTCCTTAGACAACGAGCAGTACTTC	CASSLDNEQYF
TRBV12-3/TRBV12-4	TRBJ2-5	TRBD2	NA	TGTGCCAGCAACACGGGACTAACGGAGACCCAGTACTTC	CASNTGLTETQYF
TRBV2	TRBJ1-4	NA	few	TGTGCCAGCAGTGCGTACACCGCAACTAATGAAAAACTGTTTTTT	CASSAYTATNEKLFF
TRBV2	TRBJ2-2	NA	NA	TGTGCCAGCAGTCGGGACAAGAACACCGGGGAGCTGTTTTTT	CASSRDKNTGELFF
TRBV5-1	TRBJ2-6	TRBD1	NA	TGCGCCAGCAGCGCCGTTAGACAGGGCCTCATCTCTGGGGCCAACGTCCTGACTTTC	CASSAVRQGLISGANVLTF
TRBV13	TRBJ1-2	TRBD1	NA	TGTGCCAGCAGCCCGGGACAGAACTATGGCTACACCTTC	CASSPGQNYGYTF
TRBV19	TRBJ1-1	NA	NA	TGTGCCAGTAGTATAGAGGGGGCCACTGAAGCTTTCTTT	CASSIEGATEAFF